The 20 T cell receptor beta chains listed next were all sequenced from one sample in a study of Graves' ophthalmopathy and Graves' hyperthyroidism. Amplified TCR beta CDR3 regions were obtained using RNA transcripts as template. The workflow started with a first-round RT-PCR run with HTBI primers and then moved on to a second-round multiplex PCR. TCRdb passed the multiplex PCR reads through MiXCR, listing each CDR3 protein once. The sample lists more than 150,000 distinct CDR3 sequences, over 35% seen once, with about 5.8% in the top ten. Sequencing input: peripheral blood. The receptors derive from a woman between 35 and 50 years old with Graves' ophthalmopathy.

This chain connects TRBV12-5 to TRBJ2-5; D is unresolved. This CDR3 is built from 13 residues. Germline loops: CDR1 LGHNT, CDR2 FRNRAP. The V end was cut by 7 bases, the J end by 6 bases, with 15 bases between. The CDR3 protein is CASVPSGSQTQYF. In nucleotides, the CDR3 is TGTGCTAGTGTCCCTTCGGGTAGCCAGACCCAGTACTTC.

This clonotype appeared many times. V and J are TRBV28 and TRBJ1-1; D unresolved. Trimming left V 5 bases short and J 2 bases short, with 3 bases between. The CDR3 runs to 11 residues. The V gene's germline CDR1 is MDHEN and CDR2 SYDVKM. CDR3 region: CASSENTEAFF. In DNA, the CDR3 is TGTGCCAGCAGTGAAAACACTGAAGCTTTCTTT.

This clonotype has at least ten counts. J is TRBJ1-2 and V is TRBV28, with 9 bases aligning to TRBD1. Germline loops: CDR1 MDHEN, CDR2 SYDVKM. J was trimmed by 8 bases and V by 5 bases; bases with no gene match: 15. The CDR3 covers 16 residues. The CDR3 reads CASSLSPGQGSSGYTF. The CDR3 DNA reads as TGTGCCAGCAGTCTCTCTCCGGGACAGGGTTCATCAGGCTACACCTTC.

This clonotype has a count of ten or more. The chain is built from TRBV5-1 and TRBJ2-5; D gene ambiguous. The CDR3 is 11 residues long. The V gene's germline CDR1 is SGHRS and CDR2 YFSETQ. The V and J ends lost 5 bases and 5 bases respectively, with 7 bases between them. CDR3 DNA sequence: TGCGCCAGCAGATCGGTTGAGACCCAGTACTTC. Protein product: CASRSVETQYF.

This clonotype was found many times. The chain carries TRBV11-3 and TRBJ1-3, with TRBD1 identical over 9 bases. Germline lookup yields CDR1 SGHNT and CDR2 YENEEA. This CDR3 comprises 18 residues. Trimming took 5 bases from V and 4 from J; bases not matched to a gene: 15. The CDR3 DNA is TGTGCCAGCAGCCAAAACAGGGGGCTCTCCGAGGCCGGAAACACCATATATTTT. It encodes CASSQNRGLSEAGNTIYF.

In this sample, this clonotype turned up many times. The rearrangement joins TRBV20-1 to TRBJ2-7; 9 bases agree with TRBD2. Trimming removed 5 bases from V and 3 bases from J; junction bases left unmatched: 5. This CDR3 is 13 amino acids long. Germline assignment: CDR1 DFQATT and CDR2 SNEGSKA (reference sequence). CDR3 in DNA: TGCAGTGCTGTTAGCGGGGGAAACTACGAGCAGTACTTC. It translates to CSAVSGGNYEQYF.

V gene TRBV6-4 combines with J gene TRBJ1-1; D not certain. The CDR3 extends over 12 amino acids. Germline V gene lookup returns CDR1 MRHNA and CDR2 SNTAGT. Trimming took 6 bases from V and 3 from J, leaving 8 bases between them. The CDR3 region has the DNA TGTGCCAGCAGGGATAGGTACACTGAAGCTTTCTTT. Encoded protein: CASRDRYTEAFF.

This clonotype occurred many times. This chain links TRBV12-3 or TRBV12-4 with TRBJ2-2; 8 bases agree with TRBD1. The V gene end was trimmed by 1 base and the J gene end by 3 bases; junction bases not matched to a gene: 4. The CDR3 loop spans 16 amino acids. The CDR3 is CASSLEQGAYTGELFF. In DNA form, the CDR3 reads TGTGCCAGCAGTTTAGAGCAGGGGGCGTACACCGGGGAGCTGTTTTTT.

In its sample, this clonotype was seen many times. The V call is TRBV12-3 or TRBV12-4, the J call TRBJ2-7, with 9 bases lining up with TRBD2. V dropped 6 bases and J dropped 2; count of bases not matched to a gene: 8. The CDR3 extends over 15 amino acids. CDR3 amino acids: CASSPQRGAPYEQYF. The CDR3 region has the DNA TGTGCCAGCAGCCCTCAGCGGGGGGCCCCCTACGAGCAGTACTTC.

Here the CDR3 DNA reads TGTGCCAGCAGCTGGGGACAGGGGGCAAGCTCTGGAAACACCATATATTTT. It is translated as CASSWGQGASSGNTIYF. The chain links TRBV5-4 to TRBJ1-3; 12 bases fit TRBD1. V gave up 3 bases and J gave up 0 bases; unmatched junction bases: 4. The CDR3 contains 17 residues. Germline lookup yields CDR1 SGHNT and CDR2 YYREEE (reference sequence).

This clonotype has ten or more counts. The CDR3 coding sequence is TGTGCCAGCAGTCTGACCGGGGTAGCCAAAAACATTCAGTACTTC. This codes for CASSLTGVAKNIQYF. This chain joins TRBV6-2 or TRBV6-3 and TRBJ2-4; D possibly corresponds to TRBD2 (5 bases). Trimming cost V 5 bases and J 0 bases, with 11 bases left between them. Germline V gene sequence: CDR1 MNHEY, CDR2 SVGEGT. CDR3 size: 15 residues.

The chain joins TRBV20-1 to TRBJ2-5, with D perhaps matching TRBD1 (8 bases). Germline CDR1 DFQATT, CDR2 SNEGSKA (reference sequence). The V and J ends lost 4 bases and 5 bases respectively, with 23 bases between them. The CDR3 has 16 amino acids. DNA of the CDR3: TGCAGTGCTACACGGACAGGGAGGACTAGGTTGGAGACCCAGTACTTC. This translates into CSATRTGRTRLETQYF.

Notes on this clonotype: An end of the junction differs from the germline gene, which may be a read error. V and J are TRBV7-2 and TRBJ1-6, with D perhaps TRBD1 (6 bases). The CDR3 runs to 17 residues. Germline V gene lookup returns CDR1 SGHTA and CDR2 FQGNSA. The chain's CDR3 is CASRYRATFSYNSPFHF. The DNA for the CDR3 is TGTGCCAGCAGGTACAGGGCCACATTCTCCTATAATTCACCCTTCCACTTT. Full variable domain (missing parts from reference TRBV7-2 and TRBJ1-6): GAGVSQSPSNKVTEKGKDVELRCDPISGHTALYWYRQSLGQGLEFLIYFQGNSAPDKSGLPSDRFSAERTGGSVSTLTIQRTQQEDSAVYLCASRYRATFSYNSPFHFGNGTRLTVT.

As to this clonotype: Mismatch with germline at one junction end may stem from a read error. J is TRBJ2-7 and V is TRBV5-5; D is unresolved. There are 13 residues in the CDR3. Germline-derived CDR1 and CDR2 are SGHKS and YYEKEE (reference sequence). The CDR3 nucleotides are TGCGCCAGCAGCCTCCAGAGGTCCAACGAGCAGTACTTC. Protein sequence: CASSLQRSNEQYF.

The gene calls are TRBV6-2 or TRBV6-3 and TRBJ2-7; the match to TRBD1 covers 7 bases. Unmatched junction bases numbered 7, after V lost 6 bases and J lost 5 bases. The CDR3 contains 13 residues. From germline, CDR1 is MNHEY and CDR2 SVGEGT. The CDR3 region is CASRPRDSNEQYF. The CDR3 DNA reads TGTGCCAGCAGGCCCAGGGACAGCAACGAGCAGTACTTC.

This clonotype has ten or more counts. The chain uses TRBV27 and TRBJ1-5; D gene unclear. V was clipped by 3 bases and J by 5 bases, with 11 bases between them. CDR1 is MNHEY, CDR2 SMNVEV, per germline (reference sequence). The CDR3 is 14 residues long. CDR3 sequence reads: CASSFGRGDQPQHF. Written as DNA, the CDR3 is TGTGCCAGCAGTTTCGGTCGGGGAGATCAGCCCCAGCATTTT.

Many counts were recorded for this clonotype. The CDR3 sequence is CASSKRQGADSPLHF. CDR3 DNA: TGTGCCAGCAGCAAACGACAGGGCGCCGATTCACCCCTCCACTTT. The J gene is TRBJ1-6, the V gene TRBV5-6; the match to TRBD1 covers 7 bases. Per the germline V gene, CDR1 is SGHDT and CDR2 is YYEEEE. The CDR3 spans 15 residues. The junction had 9 bases not matched to a gene; V was cut back by 4 bases and J by 8 bases. Together with reference TRBV5-6 and TRBJ1-6, the CDR3 gives the full variable domain: DAGVTQSPTHLIKTRGQQVTLRCSPKSGHDTVSWYQQALGQGPQFIFQYYEEEERQRGNFPDRFSGHQFPNYSSELNVNALLLGDSALYLCASSKRQGADSPLHFGNGTRLTVT.

In its sample, this clonotype was seen many times. The CDR3 sequence: CSVPTGVNTEAFF. The CDR3, as DNA: TGCAGTGTTCCGACAGGAGTAAACACTGAAGCTTTCTTT. V gene TRBV20-1 combines with J gene TRBJ1-1; tentatively, D is TRBD1 (6 bases). V was cut by 7 bases and J by 2 bases, with 14 bases left in between. CDR3 length equals 13 residues. Germline assignment: CDR1 DFQATT and CDR2 SNEGSKA (reference sequence).

At least ten counts were recorded for this clonotype. This sequence joins TRBV4-1 and TRBJ1-1; the D gene is possibly TRBD1 (5 bases). V lost 1 base and J lost 1, with 16 bases in between. The CDR3 is made up of 17 amino acids. Germline loops: CDR1 MGHRA, CDR2 YSYEKL. The CDR3 here is CASSQGWWGVRNTEAFF. Here the CDR3 DNA reads TGCGCCAGCAGCCAAGGGTGGTGGGGGGTAAGGAACACTGAAGCTTTCTTT.

The table lists this clonotype with many counts. V is TRBV5-1 and J is TRBJ2-7, with 7 nucleotides matching TRBD1. V shed 2 bases and J 1 base; nucleotides not matched to a gene: 15. Germline V gives CDR1 SGHRS, CDR2 YFSETQ. The CDR3 contains 18 residues. The CDR3 DNA follows: TGCGCCAGCAGCTTCCGAACCACCACCGGGACAGTTTCCTACGAGCAGTACTTC. Translated, it gives CASSFRTTTGTVSYEQYF.